The 14 T cell receptor beta chains below all came from one sample that was sequenced in a study of blood T cell repertoires in COVID-19 (dated by TCRdb to 2019 to 2021). Library preparation was by the immunoSEQ multiplex PCR assay. Entries here come from immuneACCESS through TCRdb and include only in-frame sequences with V and J called. Some clones fail to appear in such tables; in the studies checked, an unresolved V gene covers under half of the shortfall, and the cause of the remainder is unknown. The sample data list about 180,000 clones, and 80% to 90% of these were observed just once. The top ten clones comprise roughly 2.5% of the sample. The specimen sequenced was peripheral blood. Every receptor here comes from a man between 35 and 55 years old with active or convalescent COVID-19.

The chain couples TRBV5-1 to TRBJ2-3; 12 bases are shared with TRBD2. Losses at the gene ends were 4 bases for V and 6 bases for J; bases not matched to a gene: 9. Germline V CDR1 and CDR2: SGHRS, YFSETQ. The CDR3 covers 16 residues. DNA of the CDR3: TGCGCCAGCAGCCTAGGACTAGCGGGGACGAAGGATACGCAGTATTTT. Protein: CASSLGLAGTKDTQYF. The variable domain in full, with the rest retrieved from reference TRBV5-1 and TRBJ2-3, is KAGVTQTPRYLIKTRGQQVTLSCSPISGHRSVSWYQQTPGQGLQFLFEYFSETQRNKGNFPGRFSGRQFSNSRSEMNVSTLELGDSALYLCASSLGLAGTKDTQYFGPGTRLTVL.

The V call is TRBV5-1, the J call TRBJ2-7; TRBD1 agrees at 7 bases. With 4 bases clipped from V and 6 bases from J, the junction kept 7 bases outside the gene matches. The CDR3 covers 13 residues. Germline CDR1 and CDR2: SGHRS and YFSETQ. This CDR3 is CASSLRTGIEQYF. CDR3 nucleotide sequence: TGCGCCAGCAGCCTCCGGACAGGCATCGAGCAGTACTTC.

The V call is TRBV28, the J call TRBJ1-5, with 9 bases aligning to TRBD1. The J segment lost 7 bases and the V segment lost 4 bases, leaving 5 bases of the junction unmatched. Per germline, CDR1 MDHEN and CDR2 SYDVKM. The length of the CDR3 is 14 residues. The CDR3: CASSYRGRGQPQHF. CDR3 in DNA: TGTGCCAGCAGTTACAGGGGGCGAGGGCAGCCCCAGCATTTT.

This chain connects TRBV27 to TRBJ1-4, with D hard to call. The germline V and J ends were trimmed by 5 bases and 3 bases, with 13 bases remaining between them. The CDR3 extends over 15 amino acids. From germline, CDR1 is MNHEY and CDR2 SMNVEV (reference sequence). This CDR3 reads CASSLIGVANEKLFF. CDR3 bases: TGTGCCAGCAGTCTAATCGGGGTCGCTAATGAAAAACTGTTTTTT.

As to this clone: The sample has other DNA sequences that encode this CDR3 too. The chain uses TRBV5-6 and TRBJ2-6; D not certain. V lost 4 bases and J lost 2, with 10 bases in between. From germline, CDR1 is SGHDT and CDR2 YYEEEE. This CDR3 has 15 residues. DNA of the CDR3: TGTGCCAGCAGCCTTACAGAAGCTGGGGCCAACGTCCTGACTTTC. Translating gives CASSLTEAGANVLTF.

The chain has TRBV6-6 and TRBJ1-2, with TRBD1 matching over 8 bases. Germline V gene sequence: CDR1 MNHNY, CDR2 SVGAGI (reference sequence). This CDR3 comprises 14 residues. Germline trimming cut 6 bases from V and 3 bases from J; bases unmatched to any gene: 6. The DNA of the CDR3 is TGTGCCAGCAGCTCCAGGGGGCCTGACTATGGCTACACCTTC. Protein: CASSSRGPDYGYTF.

This chain joins TRBV27 and TRBJ2-3; 7 positions agree with TRBD1. After removal of 6 bases from V and 6 bases from J, the junction contained 12 bases not matched to a gene. From germline, CDR1 is MNHEY and CDR2 SMNVEV (reference sequence). The CDR3 consists of 15 residues. This CDR3 reads CASRPGTVPLDTQYF. The CDR3 DNA reads TGTGCCAGCAGGCCAGGGACAGTGCCCCTCGATACGCAGTATTTT.

The chain employs TRBV11-2 and TRBJ1-1; 7 bases are shared with TRBD1. Germline V lookup: CDR1 SGHAT, CDR2 FQNNGV. This CDR3 comprises 16 residues. J lost 7 bases, V lost 6 bases, and 17 bases had no gene match. Written as DNA, the CDR3 is TGTGCCAGCAGACCGCCCCCGGGACAGCACCCCCTTGAAGCTTTCTTT. Translated: CASRPPPGQHPLEAFF.

The sample holds a few counts of this clone. The chain recombines TRBV28 with TRBJ1-2; 8 bases are shared with TRBD1. This CDR3 spans 13 amino acids. CDR1 and CDR2 (germline): MDHEN, SYDVKM. V trimming: 10 bases; J trimming: 0 bases; junction bases outside the gene matches: 4. The CDR3 region is CATTGGTNYGYTF. The CDR3 DNA is TGTGCCACCACAGGGGGGACTAACTATGGCTACACCTTC.

This clone came up once. The V gene is TRBV12-3 or TRBV12-4, the J gene TRBJ1-1; D gene ambiguous. The CDR3 contains 11 residues. V lost 6 bases, J lost 1 base, and 3 bases lay in between. The CDR3 sequence: CASSRNTEAFF. The CDR3 coding sequence is TGTGCCAGCAGCCGGAACACTGAAGCTTTCTTT.

CDR3 loop: CASSHEGARSYNSPLHF. As DNA, the CDR3 is TGTGCCAGCAGTCATGAGGGGGCTAGGTCCTATAATTCACCCCTCCACTTT. The gene calls are TRBV7-3 and TRBJ1-6, with 7 bases lining up with TRBD1. The germline V gene encodes CDR1 SGHTA and CDR2 FQGTGA. The trim removed 6 bases at V and 1 base at J, leaving 9 bases unmatched. This CDR3 is 17 amino acids long.

The chain links TRBV6-6 to TRBJ2-6; tentatively, D is TRBD1 (5 bases). Germline loops: CDR1 MNHNY, CDR2 SVGAGI (reference sequence). The germline V and J ends were trimmed by 6 bases and 0 bases, with 12 bases remaining between them. The CDR3 contains 16 residues. CDR3 residues: CASSPQVYSGANVLTF. CDR3 DNA: TGTGCCAGCAGCCCACAGGTCTACTCTGGGGCCAACGTCCTGACTTTC.

The chain is built from TRBV15 and TRBJ1-4; 12 bases are shared with TRBD1. CDR3 length: 15 residues. Germline V gene data show CDR1 as LNHNV and CDR2 as YYDKDF (reference sequence). With 1 base clipped from V and 8 bases from J, the junction kept 2 bases outside the gene matches. DNA for the CDR3: TGTGCCACCAGCAGAGGAGGGACAGGGGGCGAAAAACTGTTTTTT. Protein sequence: CATSRGGTGGEKLFF.

The V gene is TRBV2, the J gene TRBJ1-1; maybe TRBD1 (5 bases). Trimming pared 5 bases from V and 2 bases from J, leaving 12 bases between. Germline V gene lookup returns CDR1 SNHLY and CDR2 FYNNEI. The CDR3 totals 14 residues. CDR3 nucleotides: TGTGCCAGCAGTCCAAGAACAGGAAACACTGAAGCTTTCTTT. It yields the protein CASSPRTGNTEAFF.